The 20 T cell receptor beta chains below all came from one sample that was sequenced in a study of preoperative IRX-2 immunotherapy in early breast cancer. TCRdb's table, derived via immunoSEQ multiplex PCR, lists solely in-frame clones and lacks some. The repertoire holds roughly 93,000 clones, approximately 90% seen once, with around 2.1% in the top ten. Treatment described: preoperative locoregional IRX-2 cytokine immunotherapy. The sample consisted of tumor tissue, taken after IRX-2 immunotherapy. The receptors shown here come from a human donor with breast cancer.

The rearrangement links TRBV27 to TRBJ2-2; unclear D gene. CDR3 size: 13 residues. Germline V gives CDR1 MNHEY, CDR2 SMNVEV (reference sequence). The V end was cut by 1 base, the J end by 5 bases, with 5 bases between. CDR3 DNA sequence: TGTGCCAGCAGTTTATTCGGGACCGGGGAGCTGTTTTTT. It translates to CASSLFGTGELFF.

This chain's CDR3 is CASSPVWGAGTEAFF. For the CDR3, the DNA is TGTGCCAGCTCACCTGTCTGGGGGGCGGGCACTGAAGCTTTCTTT. The V gene is TRBV18, the J gene TRBJ1-1; D possibly corresponds to TRBD1 (6 bases). Germline-derived CDR1 and CDR2 are KGHSH and LQKENI. V was cut by 3 bases and J by 4 bases, with 15 bases left in between. The CDR3 consists of 15 residues.

The chain links TRBV19 to TRBJ1-3; D is undetermined. The CDR3 sequence is 11 residues long. CDR1 LNHDA and CDR2 SQIVND come from the germline V gene (reference sequence). V lost 5 bases and J lost 1, with 0 bases in between. CDR3 residues: CASSSGNTIYF. The CDR3 region has the DNA TGTGCCAGTAGTTCTGGAAACACCATATATTTT.

This rearrangement joins TRBV29-1 to TRBJ1-2; weak D call: TRBD1 (5 bases). Germline values: CDR1 SQVTM, CDR2 ANQGSEA. CDR3 length: 16 residues. The V end was cut by 0 bases, the J end by 1 base, with 15 bases between. This chain's CDR3 is CSVEDEVTGVNYGYTF. CDR3 DNA sequence: TGCAGCGTTGAAGATGAGGTAACAGGAGTTAACTATGGCTACACCTTC.

The rearrangement joins TRBV6-8 to TRBJ1-5, with a possible D match to TRBD1 (6 bases). This CDR3 is 14 amino acids long. Germline CDR1 MNHGY, CDR2 SAAAGT. V was trimmed by 8 bases and J by 2 bases, leaving 13 bases between them. The CDR3 is CASSSQGRNQPQHF. The CDR3 nucleotides read TGTGCCAGCTCATCACAGGGTCGCAATCAGCCCCAGCATTTT.

This clone is termed large (0.1 to 1%). This chain uses TRBV11-3 with TRBJ1-1, with D hard to call. The V and J ends lost 5 bases and 5 bases respectively, with 15 bases between them. The CDR3 is made up of 14 amino acids. Germline V gives CDR1 SGHNT, CDR2 YENEEA. CDR3 protein: CASSKHVGGTEAFF. CDR3 nucleotide sequence: TGTGCCAGCAGCAAACACGTTGGAGGTACTGAAGCTTTCTTT. Together with reference TRBV11-3 and TRBJ1-1, the CDR3 gives the full variable domain: EAGVVQSPRYKIIEKKQPVAFWCNPISGHNTLYWYLQNLGQGPELLIRYENEEAVDDSQLPKDRFSAERLKGVDSTLKIQPAELGDSAVYLCASSKHVGGTEAFFGQGTRLTVV.

Written as DNA, the CDR3 is TGTGCCAGCAGCGGTAAGGACAGTATAAACACTGAAGCTTTCTTT. Protein product: CASSGKDSINTEAFF. The genes are TRBV19 and TRBJ1-1; D might be TRBD1 (6 bases). The CDR3 runs to 15 residues. Germline assignment: CDR1 LNHDA and CDR2 SQIVND (reference sequence). V dropped 9 bases and J dropped 2 bases, with 19 bases sitting between them.

The chain is built from TRBV6-4 and TRBJ1-1, with 7 bases matching TRBD1. Germline values: CDR1 MRHNA, CDR2 SNTAGT. The CDR3 consists of 14 residues. Trimming removed 5 bases from V and 5 bases from J; junction bases left unmatched: 8. For the CDR3, the DNA is TGTGCCAGCAGTCTTCGACAGGGCTGGACTGAAGCTTTCTTT. Translating it yields CASSLRQGWTEAFF.

This clone was observed a handful of times. V gene TRBV6-8 combines with J gene TRBJ1-1; TRBD1 is a possible D gene (5 bases). This CDR3 is 21 amino acids long. Germline V lookup: CDR1 MNHGY, CDR2 SAAAGT. V was shortened by 0 bases and J by 1 base, with 27 bases between the two germline ends. The CDR3 bases are TGTGCCAGCAGTTACTCCGACGGGGCGTATATCAGTTTGGGGCGGAACACTGAAGCTTTCTTT. Translated: CASSYSDGAYISLGRNTEAFF.

V gene TRBV30 combines with J gene TRBJ1-5, with 8 bases that match TRBD1. Per the germline V gene, CDR1 is GTSNPN and CDR2 is SVGIG (reference sequence). The V and J ends lost 4 bases and 2 bases, in that order; junction bases with no gene match: 7. This CDR3 contains 15 residues. This chain's CDR3 is CAWTEGGQGNQPQHF. The CDR3 coding sequence is TGTGCCTGGACCGAGGGGGGACAGGGCAATCAGCCCCAGCATTTT.

The rearrangement joins TRBV19 to TRBJ1-4; D is undetermined. CDR3 length equals 14 residues. CDR1 is LNHDA, CDR2 SQIVND, per germline (reference sequence). The V gene lost 5 bases and the J gene lost 1 base, with 8 bases spanning the gap. The CDR3 sequence is CASSQTVTNEKLFF. CDR3 nucleotides: TGTGCCAGTAGTCAGACGGTAACTAATGAAAAACTGTTTTTT. The whole variable domain, remainder taken from reference TRBV19 and TRBJ1-4, is DGGITQSPKYLFRKEGQNVTLSCEQNLNHDAMYWYRQDPGQGLRLIYYSQIVNDFQKGDIAEGYSVSREKKESFPLTVTSAQKNPTAFYLCASSQTVTNEKLFFGSGTQLSVL.

The chain couples TRBV5-1 to TRBJ1-4, with D hard to call. CDR1 SGHRS and CDR2 YFSETQ come from the germline V gene. With 0 bases removed from V and 6 bases from J, the gap between germline ends came to 9 bases. CDR3 length: 14 amino acids. DNA for the CDR3: TGCGCCAGCAGCTTGGCTGGGGTGGATGAAAAACTGTTTTTT. Amino acids: CASSLAGVDEKLFF.

This chain joins TRBV5-1 and TRBJ2-2; TRBD1 or TRBD2 may be the D gene (5 bases each). V shed 2 bases and J shed 6 bases, with 11 bases lying between them. The CDR3 loop spans 14 amino acids. CDR1 and CDR2 from the germline V gene are SGHRS and YFSETQ. In nucleotides, the CDR3 is TGCGCCAGCAGCTTCGGGCAGGGAGCCGGGGAGCTGTTTTTT. Its translation: CASSFGQGAGELFF.

The chain couples TRBV6-8 to TRBJ2-2; D is perhaps TRBD2 (5 bases). Trimming shortened V by 8 bases and J by 6 bases, and 13 bases separated the two germline ends. Germline-derived CDR1 and CDR2 are MNHGY and SAAAGT. The CDR3 is made up of 13 amino acids. The CDR3 region is CASLRRESGELFF. CDR3 DNA: TGTGCCAGCCTACGAAGGGAGTCCGGGGAGCTGTTTTTT.

The chain has TRBV28 and TRBJ2-1; D is possibly TRBD2 (6 bases). This CDR3 is built from 15 residues. V lost 6 bases and J lost 3, with 15 bases in between. Germline-derived CDR1 and CDR2 are MDHEN and SYDVKM. CDR3 DNA: TGTGCCAGCAGGGCATGGGGCGGGGTCTACAATGAGCAGTTCTTC. It specifies CASRAWGGVYNEQFF.

V and J are TRBV7-6 and TRBJ1-5; D gene unclear. Between the trimmed V and J ends, which lost 4 bases and 0 bases, there was a span of 10 bases. The CDR3 extends over 15 amino acids. Germline CDR1 SGHVS, CDR2 FNYEAQ. The CDR3 region has the DNA TGTGCCAGCAGCTCAGCTGGATATAGCAATCAGCCCCAGCATTTT. The encoded protein is CASSSAGYSNQPQHF.

The chain carries TRBV2 and TRBJ1-1; no reliable D call. The CDR3 length is 15 residues. Trimming pared 7 bases from V and 0 bases from J, leaving 15 bases between. Germline CDR1 reads SNHLY; CDR2 reads FYNNEI. CDR3 protein: CASKSTTLMNTEAFF. CDR3 in DNA: TGTGCCAGCAAATCGACTACACTCATGAACACTGAAGCTTTCTTT.

This chain links TRBV10-2 with TRBJ1-5; the D gene is possibly TRBD1 (5 bases). The CDR3 spans 15 residues. In germline, CDR1 is WSHSY, CDR2 SAAADI. V was pared by 0 bases and J by 9 bases, with 15 bases between. CDR3 in amino acids: CASSESVLQGMPQHF. The DNA of the CDR3 is TGCGCCAGCAGTGAGTCGGTGTTGCAGGGTATGCCCCAGCATTTT.

The V gene is TRBV6-8, the J gene TRBJ1-5; D gene unclear. Deletions cut 8 bases from V and 4 bases from J, with 9 bases between. The germline gives CDR1 MNHGY, CDR2 SAAAGT. The CDR3 contains 12 residues. DNA for the CDR3: TGTGCCAGCTCATCCGCGAATCAGCCCCAGCATTTT. Translation: CASSSANQPQHF.

The chain carries TRBV6-8 and TRBJ2-2, with a weak D call TRBD1 (5 bases). Trimming removed 7 bases at V and 2 bases at J, with 8 bases between. CDR1 is MNHGY, CDR2 SAAAGT, per germline. CDR3 size: 13 residues. The CDR3 is CASKGPNTGELFF. The CDR3 DNA is TGTGCCAGCAAGGGGCCCAACACCGGGGAGCTGTTTTTT.